This T cell receptor beta chain was identified in a study of cytomegalovirus exposure and HLA in healthy donors. Study-wide context: Most genotyped donors, around 86% of more than 300, had Caucasian-associated genetic ancestry. Study conclusions and caveats: Within an earlier analysis, most TCR beta V segments proved productive either about 90% or about 30% of the time. According to the study, approximately 150 TCR beta chains were cytomegalovirus-associated.

Regarding this clone: Its antigen is not known.

PCR was performed using 60 Vbeta and 13 Jbeta primers. Source study methods: Some 80 million unique TCR beta chains, 9.5 million to 14 million shared, were counted in a later analysis. Measured with immunoSEQ multiplex PCR; TCRdb has only the in-frame clones, and not every one. V and J calls and clone size are as listed in that table; D and trimming were resolved from the DNA. The sample carries under 130,000 clones, roughly 78% recorded once. Trimming cost V 6 bases and J 7 bases, with 13 bases left between them. Germline loops: CDR1 WSHSY, CDR2 SAAADI. This CDR3 is built from 13 residues. The gene calls are TRBV10-2 and TRBJ1-5; a weak D match, TRBD1 (6 bases). Source material: PBMCs. The sequence was obtained from a woman aged 40 to 49 in good health and CMV-seronegative. The CDR3 DNA is TGCGCCAGCAGACAGGGAGGGGTGCAGCCCCAGCATTTT. Its translation is CASRQGGVQPQHF.